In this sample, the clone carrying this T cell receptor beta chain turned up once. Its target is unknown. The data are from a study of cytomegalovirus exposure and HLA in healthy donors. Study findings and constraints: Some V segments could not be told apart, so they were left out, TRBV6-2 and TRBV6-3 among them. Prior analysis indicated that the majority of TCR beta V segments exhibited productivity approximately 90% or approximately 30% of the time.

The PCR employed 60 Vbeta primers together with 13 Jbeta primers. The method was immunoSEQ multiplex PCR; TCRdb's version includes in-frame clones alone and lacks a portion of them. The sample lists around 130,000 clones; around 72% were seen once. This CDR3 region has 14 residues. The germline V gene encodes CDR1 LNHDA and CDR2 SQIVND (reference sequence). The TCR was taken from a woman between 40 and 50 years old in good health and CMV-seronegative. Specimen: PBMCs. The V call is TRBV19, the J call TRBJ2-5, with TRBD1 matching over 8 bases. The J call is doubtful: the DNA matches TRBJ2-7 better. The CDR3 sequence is CASSIVGQGAEQYF. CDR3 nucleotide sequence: TGTGCCAGTAGTATCGTCGGACAGGGTGCCGAGCAGTACTTC.